Each of the 12 T cell receptor beta chains below was sequenced from the same sample in a study of blood T cells in healthy people across ages. A sample-barcoded 5' primer and a J-beta primer mix were used in a second PCR of roughly 7 to 11 cycles. In TCRdb, the 5' RACE reads were re-called with MiXCR into one record per CDR3 protein. The sample records 1.5 million to 2 million distinct CDR3 sequences, roughly 49% being singletons. Sequenced material: blood. These receptors were taken from a woman between 40 and 50 years old in good health.

The chain recombines TRBV12-3 or TRBV12-4 with TRBJ2-7; TRBD2 is a possible D gene (6 bases). Trimming cost V 4 bases and J 5 bases, with 12 bases left between them. The CDR3 is 13 residues long. CDR3 residues: CASSWGDSNEQYF. CDR3 nucleotide sequence: TGTGCCAGCAGTTGGGGGGATAGCAACGAGCAGTACTTC.

The J gene is TRBJ2-3, the V gene TRBV18, with D perhaps matching TRBD1 (5 bases). V was trimmed by 1 base and J by 2 bases, leaving 19 bases between them. In germline, CDR1 is KGHSH, CDR2 LQKENI. This CDR3 has 18 residues. CDR3 sequence: CASSPRLVKGNFTDTQYF. The CDR3 coding sequence is TGTGCCAGCTCACCACGGTTGGTAAAGGGGAACTTCACAGATACGCAGTATTTT.

This clonotype turned up a few times. The V gene is TRBV12-3 or TRBV12-4, the J gene TRBJ2-1; D perhaps matches TRBD2 (6 bases). Between the trimmed V and J ends, which lost 8 bases and 5 bases, there was a span of 13 bases. CDR3 length: 13 residues. CDR3 sequence reads: CASGFGGHNEQFF. Here the CDR3 DNA reads TGTGCCAGCGGGTTCGGGGGTCACAATGAGCAGTTCTTC.

This clonotype was observed a handful of times. The rearrangement joins TRBV6-5 to TRBJ1-2; 9 positions match TRBD1. J lost 1 base, V lost 3 bases, and 6 bases had no gene match. Per germline, CDR1 MNHEY and CDR2 SVGAGI. The CDR3 sequence is 16 residues long. The CDR3 reads CASSYRGTGLNYGYTF. CDR3 bases: TGTGCCAGCAGTTATCGTGGGACAGGGCTTAACTATGGCTACACCTTC.

The V and J genes are TRBV9 and TRBJ2-3; TRBD1 agrees at 7 bases. This CDR3 has 15 amino acids. Trimming cost V 6 bases and J 3 bases; bases outside gene matches: 10. Germline V gives CDR1 SGDLS, CDR2 YYNGEE. The DNA of the CDR3 is TGTGCCAGCACCCTCGAGGGGGCGCGGACAGATACGCAGTATTTT. Its protein is CASTLEGARTDTQYF.

The chain joins TRBV7-9 to TRBJ1-1; 9 positions agree with TRBD1. CDR3 length equals 17 residues. Germline CDR1 reads SEHNR; CDR2 reads FQNEAQ (reference sequence). V lost 5 bases and J lost 0; bases outside the gene matches: 10. CDR3 sequence reads: CASSDTDRGLMNTEAFF. The CDR3 DNA reads TGTGCCAGCAGCGACACGGACAGGGGATTAATGAACACTGAAGCTTTCTTT.

This CDR3 reads CAISSSGTGCEQYF. The CDR3 DNA reads TGTGCCATCAGTTCCTCCGGGACGGGCTGCGAGCAGTACTTC. This sequence joins TRBV10-3 and TRBJ2-7, with D tentatively TRBD1 or TRBD2 (5 bases each). Germline-derived CDR1 and CDR2 are ENHRY and SYGVKD. Between the trimmed V and J ends, which lost 5 bases and 6 bases, there was a span of 17 bases. CDR3 length: 14 amino acids.

This clonotype was counted only a few times. V and J are TRBV6-5 and TRBJ2-5; no reliable D call. From germline, CDR1 is MNHEY and CDR2 SVGAGI. The V and J ends lost 7 bases and 4 bases respectively, with 19 bases between them. This CDR3 spans 15 amino acids. The CDR3, as DNA: TGTGCCAGCAACCAGTTAAGCGCTCCAGGAGAGACCCAGTACTTC. This sequence encodes CASNQLSAPGETQYF.

The chain employs TRBV5-1 and TRBJ1-1; perhaps TRBD1 as D (6 bases). The CDR3 has 14 amino acids. Germline values: CDR1 SGHRS, CDR2 YFSETQ. Trimming pared 4 bases from V and 1 base from J, leaving 11 bases between. The chain's CDR3 is CASSVPGANTEAFF. The CDR3 bases are TGCGCCAGCAGCGTCCCAGGGGCGAACACTGAAGCTTTCTTT.

The gene calls are TRBV28 and TRBJ2-7; 7 nucleotides line up with TRBD2. Germline assignment: CDR1 MDHEN and CDR2 SYDVKM. V lost 6 bases, J lost 0 bases, and 8 bases stayed unmatched. CDR3 length equals 15 residues. The CDR3 nucleotides read TGTGCCAGCAGCCAAGCGGGGCCAAGCTCCTACGAGCAGTACTTC. Translated, it gives CASSQAGPSSYEQYF.

The V gene is TRBV6-1, the J gene TRBJ1-5, with 7 bases lining up with TRBD1. This CDR3 is built from 16 residues. V lost 3 bases and J lost 2; bases outside the gene matches: 7. Per germline, CDR1 MNHNS and CDR2 SASEGT. In nucleotides, the CDR3 is TGTGCCAGCAGTGACATAGACAGGGTGGGCAATCAGCCCCAGCATTTT. It codes for CASSDIDRVGNQPQHF.

This sequence joins TRBV15 and TRBJ2-5; D is ambiguous. Germline CDR1 reads LNHNV; CDR2 reads YYDKDF (reference sequence). This CDR3 is built from 14 residues. V was pared by 0 bases and J by 5 bases, with 10 bases between. The CDR3 DNA reads TGTGCCACCAGCAGAGATATCAGGCCGGAGACCCAGTACTTC. Protein product: CATSRDIRPETQYF.